These 28 T cell receptor beta chains were all obtained from the same sample, sequenced in a study of blood T cell repertoires in COVID-19. Clones were sequenced by immunoSEQ multiplex PCR, and TCRdb holds only the in-frame ones, with some missing. This table holds 95,000 to 120,000 clones, more than 80% found once. Sequencing was performed on peripheral blood. The receptor source for this set is a woman aged 40-49 years with acute or convalescent COVID-19.

The chain is built from TRBV7-9 and TRBJ1-1; TRBD1 might be the D (5 bases). The CDR3 extends over 15 amino acids. Germline V gives CDR1 SEHNR, CDR2 FQNEAQ (reference sequence). V was trimmed by 1 base and J by 4 bases, leaving 13 bases between them. The CDR3: CASSLDPGRGTEAFF. The CDR3 nucleotides are TGTGCCAGCAGCTTAGATCCAGGGCGAGGCACTGAAGCTTTCTTT.

The V and J genes are TRBV5-6 and TRBJ1-2; D uncertain. The V gene's germline CDR1 is SGHDT and CDR2 YYEEEE. V shed 2 bases and J shed 6 bases, with 11 bases lying between them. The CDR3 has 13 residues. CDR3 protein: CASSLLGRDGYTF. The CDR3 DNA is TGTGCCAGCAGCTTACTGGGGAGGGATGGCTACACCTTC.

The chain combines TRBV7-2 with TRBJ1-6; TRBD1 agrees at 9 bases. V gave up 5 bases and J gave up 9 bases; unmatched junction bases: 8. Germline loops: CDR1 SGHTA, CDR2 FQGNSA. The CDR3 spans 15 residues. This chain's CDR3 is CASSPGTGYSSPLHF. DNA for the CDR3: TGTGCCAGCAGCCCCGGGACAGGGTACAGTTCACCCCTCCACTTT.

This clone was seen only once. The chain recombines TRBV18 with TRBJ1-5, with D maybe TRBD1 (6 bases). Germline V CDR1 and CDR2: KGHSH, LQKENI. The CDR3 is 13 amino acids. Trimming stripped 5 bases from V and 7 bases from J, with 12 bases between. The chain's CDR3 is CASSGGGMQPQHF. The CDR3 nucleotides are TGTGCCAGCTCAGGGGGCGGTATGCAGCCCCAGCATTTT. Complete variable domain (other parts from reference TRBV18 and TRBJ1-5): NAGVMQNPRHLVRRRGQEARLRCSPMKGHSHVYWYRQLPEEGLKFMVYLQKENIIDESGMPKERFSAEFPKEGPSILRIQQVVRGDSAAYFCASSGGGMQPQHFGDGTRLSIL.

This clone was recorded only once. The rearrangement uses TRBV5-8 and TRBJ2-4, with D perhaps TRBD1 (7 bases). This CDR3 region has 13 residues. Between the trimmed V and J ends, which lost 6 bases and 3 bases, there was a span of 10 bases. The V gene's germline CDR1 is SGHTS and CDR2 YDEGEE. For the CDR3, the DNA is TGTGCCAGCATCCAGGGGGGCAAAAACATTCAGTACTTC. Protein product: CASIQGGKNIQYF.

V usage is TRBV2 and J usage is TRBJ2-7, with D possibly being TRBD2 (5 bases). V lost 0 bases and J 6 bases, leaving 21 bases between the germline ends. The CDR3 spans 17 residues. The germline V gene has CDR1 SNHLY and CDR2 FYNNEI. CDR3 loop: CASSEAMPERSSGEQYF. CDR3 nucleotide sequence: TGTGCCAGCAGTGAAGCTATGCCAGAGCGGTCCTCGGGCGAGCAGTACTTC. Filled out from reference TRBV2 and TRBJ2-7, the complete variable domain reads EPEVTQTPSHQVTQMGQEVILRCVPISNHLYFYWYRQILGQKVEFLVSFYNNEISEKSEIFDDQFSVERPDGSNFTLKIRSTKLEDSAMYFCASSEAMPERSSGEQYFGPGTRLTVT.

V and J are TRBV30 and TRBJ1-2, with 8 bases lining up with TRBD1. The CDR3 spans 12 residues. The ends lost 7 bases at V and 6 bases at J; junction bases unmatched: 7. Germline V lookup: CDR1 GTSNPN, CDR2 SVGIG (reference sequence). CDR3 in amino acids: CASEDRAHGYTF. The CDR3 DNA reads TGTGCCTCGGAGGACAGGGCTCATGGCTACACCTTC.

The chain uses TRBV7-9 and TRBJ2-5; 8 bases align to TRBD2. CDR1 is SEHNR and CDR2 is FQNEAQ in the germline V gene (reference sequence). Losses at the gene ends were 8 bases for V and 4 bases for J; bases not matched to a gene: 6. This CDR3 has 13 amino acids. CDR3 nucleotide sequence: TGTGCCAGCGGGCCGGGGGGGCGAGAGACCCAGTACTTC. Protein sequence: CASGPGGRETQYF.

The chain recombines TRBV5-1 with TRBJ1-3; unclear D gene. The CDR3 extends over 17 amino acids. The ends were cut back, 0 bases at V and 1 base at J, with 14 bases in the middle. Germline CDR1 and CDR2: SGHRS and YFSETQ. The CDR3 bases are TGCGCCAGCAGCTTGGAGATTGGCATCTCGTCTGGAAACACCATATATTTT. Translation gives CASSLEIGISSGNTIYF.

This chain links TRBV5-4 with TRBJ2-2, with D possibly TRBD1 on 6 matching bases. V lost 2 bases and J lost 2, with 10 bases in between. The CDR3 consists of 15 residues. Germline V lookup: CDR1 SGHNT, CDR2 YYREEE (reference sequence). The CDR3 protein is CASSFGQINTGELFF. In DNA, the CDR3 is TGTGCCAGCAGCTTTGGACAGATTAACACCGGGGAGCTGTTTTTT. The full variable domain, completed using reference TRBV5-4 and TRBJ2-2, is ETGVTQSPTHLIKTRGQQVTLRCSSQSGHNTVSWYQQALGQGPQFIFQYYREEENGRGNFPPRFSGLQFPNYSSELNVNALELDDSALYLCASSFGQINTGELFFGEGSRLTVL.

The chain has TRBV6-6 and TRBJ2-7; 8 nucleotides agree with TRBD1. This CDR3 contains 13 residues. V was clipped by 6 bases and J by 2 bases; unmatched bases: 3. Germline V gene lookup returns CDR1 MNHNY and CDR2 SVGAGI (reference sequence). The CDR3 is CASRVDRAYEQYF. The CDR3 bases are TGTGCCAGCAGGGTGGACAGGGCCTACGAGCAGTACTTC.

The V gene is TRBV6-4, the J gene TRBJ1-3; possibly TRBD1 for D (6 bases). This CDR3 contains 15 residues. Germline V gene data show CDR1 as MRHNA and CDR2 as SNTAGT. Trimming removed 3 bases at V and 0 bases at J, with 9 bases between. The CDR3 sequence is CASSERDNSGNTIYF. CDR3 sequence (DNA): TGTGCCAGCAGTGAAAGGGACAACTCTGGAAACACCATATATTTT.

As regards this clone: Other nucleotide sequences in the sample specify the same CDR3. The chain links TRBV5-1 to TRBJ1-2, with D perhaps TRBD1 (5 bases). The V and J ends lost 0 bases and 4 bases respectively, with 10 bases between them. This CDR3 spans 14 amino acids. Germline V gene lookup returns CDR1 SGHRS and CDR2 YFSETQ. The CDR3 spells CASSLGDSSYGYTF. In nucleotides, the CDR3 is TGCGCCAGCAGCTTGGGGGACTCCAGCTATGGCTACACCTTC.

The genes are TRBV7-9 and TRBJ2-7; 8 nucleotides agree with TRBD1. Germline CDR1 SEHNR, CDR2 FQNEAQ (reference sequence). The CDR3 is 14 amino acids. The V gene end was trimmed by 5 bases and the J gene end by 3 bases; junction bases not matched to a gene: 6. Here the CDR3 reads CASSRDRFDYEQYF. The DNA of the CDR3 is TGTGCCAGCAGCAGGGACAGGTTTGACTACGAGCAGTACTTC.

This chain connects TRBV27 to TRBJ2-2; 11 bases fit TRBD2. The length of the CDR3 is 19 residues. The germline gives CDR1 MNHEY, CDR2 SMNVEV (reference sequence). The V segment lost 2 bases and the J segment 0 bases; nucleotides outside the gene matches: 8. The CDR3 bases are TGTGCCAGCAGTTTACGCACTAGCGGGGGAACGGCGAACACCGGGGAGCTGTTTTTT. Protein: CASSLRTSGGTANTGELFF.

The genes are TRBV7-9 and TRBJ1-4, with D perhaps matching TRBD1 (6 bases). This CDR3 has 15 amino acids. CDR1 is SEHNR, CDR2 FQNEAQ, per germline (reference sequence). V gave up 5 bases and J gave up 4 bases, with 14 bases separating them. The CDR3 sequence is CASSRETGINEKLFF. The CDR3 coding sequence is TGTGCCAGCAGCCGGGAAACAGGGATTAATGAAAAACTGTTTTTT.

J is TRBJ2-7 and V is TRBV19, with 14 bases fitting TRBD2. CDR1 LNHDA and CDR2 SQIVND come from the germline V gene (reference sequence). The ends lost 5 bases at V and 3 bases at J; junction bases unmatched: 3. CDR3 length: 15 residues. CDR3 DNA sequence: TGTGCCAGTAGTCCAGGACTAGCGGGGGGCTACGAGCAGTACTTC. Translated: CASSPGLAGGYEQYF.

This clone was picked up a small number of times. This chain joins TRBV9 and TRBJ1-2, with TRBD1 matching over 9 bases. The trim removed 2 bases at V and 4 bases at J, leaving 6 bases unmatched. Germline V gene lookup returns CDR1 SGDLS and CDR2 YYNGEE. The CDR3 covers 15 residues. In nucleotides, the CDR3 is TGTGCCAGCAGCGTGGGACAGGGTGGTCCCTATGGCTACACCTTC. Protein sequence: CASSVGQGGPYGYTF.

This chain connects TRBV5-1 to TRBJ2-1; 14 bases align to TRBD2. The V gene's germline CDR1 is SGHRS and CDR2 YFSETQ. After removal of 4 bases from V and 14 bases from J, the junction contained 8 bases not matched to a gene. CDR3 length: 14 residues. The CDR3 coding sequence is TGCGCCAGCAGCACGGGACTAGCGGGGGATAAGAAGTTCTTC. This codes for CASSTGLAGDKKFF.

In its sample, this clone was seen once. Other nucleotide sequences from this sample produce the same CDR3. The chain has TRBV6-6 and TRBJ1-5; TRBD1 aligns across 8 bases. This CDR3 spans 14 amino acids. The germline CDR1 and CDR2 sequences are MNHNY and SVGAGI (reference sequence). The V gene end was trimmed by 5 bases and the J gene end by 4 bases; junction bases not matched to a gene: 4. DNA of the CDR3: TGTGCCAGCAGTGGACAGGGAAGGAATCAGCCCCAGCATTTT. It is translated as CASSGQGRNQPQHF.

This clone was seen at least ten times. This chain joins TRBV5-1 and TRBJ1-6; TRBD1 agrees at 12 bases. The CDR3 contains 14 residues. Germline V lookup: CDR1 SGHRS, CDR2 YFSETQ. J lost 12 bases, V lost 4 bases, and 5 bases had no gene match. CDR3 amino acids: CASSVGTGGEPLHF. CDR3 coding DNA: TGCGCCAGCAGCGTTGGGACAGGGGGCGAACCCCTCCACTTT.

As regards this clone: At the DNA level, this CDR3 is encoded by other sequences in the same sample as well. The V and J genes are TRBV2 and TRBJ2-1; 7 positions match TRBD2. CDR1 SNHLY and CDR2 FYNNEI come from the germline V gene. The junction had 3 bases not matched to a gene; V was cut back by 3 bases and J by 7 bases. The length of the CDR3 is 13 residues. The CDR3 bases are TGTGCCAGCAGTGAGCGGGAGTATAATGAGCAGTTCTTC. Translating gives CASSEREYNEQFF. The full variable domain, in which reference TRBV2 and TRBJ2-1 provide the parts outside the CDR3, is EPEVTQTPSHQVTQMGQEVILRCVPISNHLYFYWYRQILGQKVEFLVSFYNNEISEKSEIFDDQFSVERPDGSNFTLKIRSTKLEDSAMYFCASSEREYNEQFFGPGTRLTVL.

The chain joins TRBV7-2 to TRBJ2-5; D is perhaps TRBD2 (7 bases). V was shortened by 5 bases and J by 4 bases, with 14 bases between the two germline ends. In germline, CDR1 is SGHTA, CDR2 FQGNSA. The CDR3 is 14 residues long. The CDR3 bases are TGTGCCAGCAGCATCCTAGGGGGGGCAGAGACCCAGTACTTC. It is translated as CASSILGGAETQYF.

The chain links TRBV5-1 to TRBJ2-7; 11 bases are shared with TRBD2. CDR3 length equals 16 residues. Losses at the gene ends were 0 bases for V and 4 bases for J; bases not matched to a gene: 6. Per the germline V gene, CDR1 is SGHRS and CDR2 is YFSETQ. CDR3 amino acids: CASSLGASGGLYEQYF. The CDR3 bases are TGCGCCAGCAGCTTGGGAGCTAGCGGGGGGCTGTACGAGCAGTACTTC. Full variable domain (rest looked up from reference TRBV5-1 and TRBJ2-7): KAGVTQTPRYLIKTRGQQVTLSCSPISGHRSVSWYQQTPGQGLQFLFEYFSETQRNKGNFPGRFSGRQFSNSRSEMNVSTLELGDSALYLCASSLGASGGLYEQYFGPGTRLTVT.

The rearrangement joins TRBV4-2 to TRBJ1-4; weak D call: TRBD1 (5 bases). Germline V gene sequence: CDR1 LGHNA, CDR2 YNFKEQ. V shed 0 bases and J shed 7 bases, with 12 bases lying between them. The CDR3 runs 15 residues. The CDR3 loop is CASSQDSRVGEKLFF. The CDR3 coding sequence is TGTGCCAGCAGCCAAGATAGCAGGGTTGGTGAAAAACTGTTTTTT.

The V call is TRBV9, the J call TRBJ1-4, with D perhaps matching TRBD1 (5 bases). Germline CDR1 is SGDLS and CDR2 is YYNGEE. Trimming removed 1 base at V and 13 bases at J, with 14 bases between. This CDR3 spans 13 amino acids. This chain's CDR3 is CASSVREARGLFF. The CDR3 DNA reads as TGTGCCAGCAGCGTAAGGGAGGCGAGGGGACTGTTTTTT. The variable domain in full, with the rest retrieved from reference TRBV9 and TRBJ1-4, is DSGVTQTPKHLITATGQRVTLRCSPRSGDLSVYWYQQSLDQGLQFLIQYYNGEERAKGNILERFSAQQFPDLHSELNLSSLELGDSALYFCASSVREARGLFFGSGTQLSVL.

This clone was detected only a few times. This chain links TRBV18 with TRBJ1-2, with TRBD1 matching over 10 bases. Germline V gene sequence: CDR1 KGHSH, CDR2 LQKENI. Trimming cost V 0 bases and J 3 bases; bases outside gene matches: 4. The CDR3 spans 16 residues. CDR3 sequence reads: CASSPPGQGKHYGYTF. The CDR3 region has the DNA TGTGCCAGCTCACCACCGGGACAGGGGAAACACTATGGCTACACCTTC. The full variable domain, in which reference TRBV18 and TRBJ1-2 provide the parts outside the CDR3, is NAGVMQNPRHLVRRRGQEARLRCSPMKGHSHVYWYRQLPEEGLKFMVYLQKENIIDESGMPKERFSAEFPKEGPSILRIQQVVRGDSAAYFCASSPPGQGKHYGYTFGSGTRLTVV.

V is TRBV10-3 and J is TRBJ2-7; a weak D match, TRBD1 (6 bases). Germline V CDR1 and CDR2: ENHRY, SYGVKD. V lost 8 bases to trimming and J lost 5 bases, with 13 bases between them. The CDR3 runs 12 residues. The CDR3 region is CAIADRMDEQYF. CDR3 coding DNA: TGTGCCATCGCCGACAGGATGGACGAGCAGTACTTC.